Only a few counts were recorded for the clone carrying this T cell receptor beta chain. The target antigen is unknown. CDR1 is SNHLY, CDR2 FYNNEI, per germline. Germline trimming cut 6 bases from V and 10 bases from J; bases unmatched to any gene: 8. The CDR3 is made up of 14 amino acids. These data originate in a study of T cell repertoires in cytomegalovirus infection. Study information: Based on public TCR beta signatures, there were indications of CMV infection and of a matching HLA type.

TCRdb reanalysed the reads using MiXCR and keeps one entry per CDR3 protein. The sample records fewer than 550,000 distinct CDR3 sequences, roughly 10% being singletons. Study-wide results and limits: Cumulative public TCR beta family frequency identified carriers of CMV plus the relevant HLA. Clonotype analysis showed dominance of the ex vivo response by HLA-C-restricted CMV-specific TCR beta clonotypes.

The receptor was isolated from a human donor in good health (CMV status not recorded). Some clones in this sample may be carry-over from other donors' samples. The sequenced material came from PBMCs. The rearrangement joins TRBV2 to TRBJ1-6; TRBD1 matches 8 bases. The CDR3 region is CASRNEQGVSPLHF. The CDR3 DNA follows: TGTGCCAGCAGGAATGAACAGGGGGTCTCACCCCTCCACTTT.